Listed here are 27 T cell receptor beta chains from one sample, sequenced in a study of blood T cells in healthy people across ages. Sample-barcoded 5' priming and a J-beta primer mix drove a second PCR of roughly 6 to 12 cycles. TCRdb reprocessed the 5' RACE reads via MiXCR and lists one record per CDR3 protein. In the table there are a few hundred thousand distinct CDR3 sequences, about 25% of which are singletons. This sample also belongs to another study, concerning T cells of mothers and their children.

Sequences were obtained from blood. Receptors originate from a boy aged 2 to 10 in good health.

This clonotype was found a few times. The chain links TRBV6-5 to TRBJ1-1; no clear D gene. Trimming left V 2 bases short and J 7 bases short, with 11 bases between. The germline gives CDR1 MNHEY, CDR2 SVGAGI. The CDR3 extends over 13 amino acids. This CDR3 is CASSYDIPGEAFF. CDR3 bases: TGTGCCAGCAGTTACGACATCCCGGGTGAAGCTTTCTTT.

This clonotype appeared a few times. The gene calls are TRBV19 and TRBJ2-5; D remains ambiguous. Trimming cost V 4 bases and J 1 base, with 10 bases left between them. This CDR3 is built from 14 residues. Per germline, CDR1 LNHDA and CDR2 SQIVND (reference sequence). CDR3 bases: TGTGCCAGTAGTACCGCGGTGGTCCAAGAGACCCAGTACTTC. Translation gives CASSTAVVQETQYF. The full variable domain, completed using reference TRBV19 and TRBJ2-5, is DGGITQSPKYLFRKEGQNVTLSCEQNLNHDAMYWYRQDPGQGLRLIYYSQIVNDFQKGDIAEGYSVSREKKESFPLTVTSAQKNPTAFYLCASSTAVVQETQYFGPGTRLLVL.

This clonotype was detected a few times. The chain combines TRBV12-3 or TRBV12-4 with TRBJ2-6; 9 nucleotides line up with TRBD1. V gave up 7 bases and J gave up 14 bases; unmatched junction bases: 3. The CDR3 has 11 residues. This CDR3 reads CASKGQGFLTF. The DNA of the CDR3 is TGTGCCAGCAAGGGACAGGGATTCCTGACTTTC.

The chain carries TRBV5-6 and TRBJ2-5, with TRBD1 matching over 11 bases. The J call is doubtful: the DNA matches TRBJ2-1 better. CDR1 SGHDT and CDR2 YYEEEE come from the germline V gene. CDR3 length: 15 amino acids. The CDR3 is CASSSGQGASNEQFF. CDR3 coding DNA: TGTGCCAGCAGCTCAGGACAGGGGGCGAGCAATGAGCAGTTCTTC.

The CDR3 DNA reads TGTGCCAGCAGTTTAGGTTTTGGCATCGCCTATGGCTACACCTTC. Translation gives CASSLGFGIAYGYTF. The chain uses TRBV12-3 or TRBV12-4 and TRBJ1-2; D gene ambiguous. This CDR3 has 15 amino acids. Trimming pared 1 base from V and 4 bases from J, leaving 13 bases between.

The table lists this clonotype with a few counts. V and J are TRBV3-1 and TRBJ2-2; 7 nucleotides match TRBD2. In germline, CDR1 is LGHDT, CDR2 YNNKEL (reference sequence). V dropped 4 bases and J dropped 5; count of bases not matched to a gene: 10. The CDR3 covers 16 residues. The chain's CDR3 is CASSPRRAGTTGELFF. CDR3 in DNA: TGTGCCAGCAGCCCTCGTAGAGCGGGAACAACCGGGGAGCTGTTTTTT.

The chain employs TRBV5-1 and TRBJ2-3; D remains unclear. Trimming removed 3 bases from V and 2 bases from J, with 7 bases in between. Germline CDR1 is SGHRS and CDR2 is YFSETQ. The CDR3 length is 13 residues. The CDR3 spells CASSSPYTDTQYF. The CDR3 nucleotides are TGCGCCAGCAGCTCCCCATACACAGATACGCAGTATTTT.

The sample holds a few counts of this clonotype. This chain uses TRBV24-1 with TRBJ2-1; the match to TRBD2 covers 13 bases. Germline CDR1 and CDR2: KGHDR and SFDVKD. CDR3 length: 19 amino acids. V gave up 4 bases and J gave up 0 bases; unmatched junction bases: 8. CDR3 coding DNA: TGTGCCACCAGTGAATCCGGGACTAGCGGGAAATTCTCCTACAATGAGCAGTTCTTC. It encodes CATSESGTSGKFSYNEQFF.

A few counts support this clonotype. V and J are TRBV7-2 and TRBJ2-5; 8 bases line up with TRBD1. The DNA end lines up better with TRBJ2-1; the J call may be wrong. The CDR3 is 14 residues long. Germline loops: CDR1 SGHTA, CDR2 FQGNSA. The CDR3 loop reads CASSAPGQGVEQFF. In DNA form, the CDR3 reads TGTGCCAGCAGCGCTCCTGGACAGGGAGTGGAGCAGTTCTTC.

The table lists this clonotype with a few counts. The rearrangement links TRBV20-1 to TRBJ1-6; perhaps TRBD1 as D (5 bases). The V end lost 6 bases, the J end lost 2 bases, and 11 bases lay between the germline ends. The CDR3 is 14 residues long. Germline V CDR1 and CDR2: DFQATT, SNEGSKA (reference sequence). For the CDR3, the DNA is TGCAGTGCCCTTCCGGGACCCTATAATTCACCCCTCCACTTT. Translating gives CSALPGPYNSPLHF.

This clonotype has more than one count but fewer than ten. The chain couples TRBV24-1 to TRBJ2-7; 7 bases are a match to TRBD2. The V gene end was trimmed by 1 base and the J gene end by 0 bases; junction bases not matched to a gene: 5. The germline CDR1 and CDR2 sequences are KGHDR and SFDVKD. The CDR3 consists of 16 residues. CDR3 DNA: TGTGCCACCAGTGATTTCCCTAGCGGAACCTCCTACGAGCAGTACTTC. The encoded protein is CATSDFPSGTSYEQYF.

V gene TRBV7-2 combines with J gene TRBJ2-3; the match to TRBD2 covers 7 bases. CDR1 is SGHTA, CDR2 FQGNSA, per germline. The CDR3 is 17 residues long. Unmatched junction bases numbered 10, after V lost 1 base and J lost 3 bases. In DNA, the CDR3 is TGTGCCAGCAGCTTAGGGTACTTCGGGGGGTCAACAGATACGCAGTATTTT. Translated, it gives CASSLGYFGGSTDTQYF.

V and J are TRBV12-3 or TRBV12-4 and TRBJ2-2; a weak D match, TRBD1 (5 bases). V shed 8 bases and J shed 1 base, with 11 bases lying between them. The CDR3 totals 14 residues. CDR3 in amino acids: CASRRVRNTGELFF. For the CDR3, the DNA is TGTGCCAGCCGCAGGGTTCGGAACACCGGGGAGCTGTTTTTT.

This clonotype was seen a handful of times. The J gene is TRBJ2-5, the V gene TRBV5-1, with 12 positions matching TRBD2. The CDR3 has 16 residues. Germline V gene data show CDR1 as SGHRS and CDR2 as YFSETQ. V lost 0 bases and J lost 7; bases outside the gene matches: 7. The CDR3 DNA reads TGCGCCAGCAGCTTGGATGGAATGGGACTAGCGGGGACCCAGTACTTC. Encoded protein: CASSLDGMGLAGTQYF.

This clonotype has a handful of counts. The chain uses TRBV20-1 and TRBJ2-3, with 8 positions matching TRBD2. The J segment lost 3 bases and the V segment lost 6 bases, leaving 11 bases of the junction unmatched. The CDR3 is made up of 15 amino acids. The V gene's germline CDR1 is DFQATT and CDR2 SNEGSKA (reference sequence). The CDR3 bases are TGCAGTGCCCGGGACTGGCGGGGGGTAACAGATACGCAGTATTTT. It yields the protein CSARDWRGVTDTQYF.

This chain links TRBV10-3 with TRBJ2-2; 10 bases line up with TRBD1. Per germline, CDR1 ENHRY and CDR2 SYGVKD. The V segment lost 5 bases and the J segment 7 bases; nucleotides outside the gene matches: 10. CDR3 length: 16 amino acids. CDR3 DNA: TGTGCCATCAGTCCATTCGACAGGGGGCCTGGCGGGGAGCTGTTTTTT. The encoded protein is CAISPFDRGPGGELFF.

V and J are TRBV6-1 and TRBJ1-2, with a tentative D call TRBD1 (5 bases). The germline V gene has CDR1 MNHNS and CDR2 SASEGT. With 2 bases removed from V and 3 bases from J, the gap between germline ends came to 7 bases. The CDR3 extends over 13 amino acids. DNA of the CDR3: TGTGCCAGCAGTGAAAGAGGGGACTATGGCTACACCTTC. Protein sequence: CASSERGDYGYTF.

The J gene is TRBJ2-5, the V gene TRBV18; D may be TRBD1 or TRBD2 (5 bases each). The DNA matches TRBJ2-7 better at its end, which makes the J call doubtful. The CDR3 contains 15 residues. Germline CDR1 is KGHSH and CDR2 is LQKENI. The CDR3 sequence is CASSPGTSAVDEQYF. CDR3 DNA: TGTGCCAGCTCACCTGGGACGTCTGCAGTTGACGAGCAGTACTTC.

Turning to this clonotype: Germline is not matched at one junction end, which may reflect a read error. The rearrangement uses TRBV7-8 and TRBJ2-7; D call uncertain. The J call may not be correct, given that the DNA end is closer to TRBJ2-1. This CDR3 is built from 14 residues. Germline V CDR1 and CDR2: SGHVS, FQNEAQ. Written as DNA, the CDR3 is TGTGCCAGCAGCCCTCGGGCCACCTACAATGGGCAGTTCTTC. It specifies CASSPRATYNGQFF.

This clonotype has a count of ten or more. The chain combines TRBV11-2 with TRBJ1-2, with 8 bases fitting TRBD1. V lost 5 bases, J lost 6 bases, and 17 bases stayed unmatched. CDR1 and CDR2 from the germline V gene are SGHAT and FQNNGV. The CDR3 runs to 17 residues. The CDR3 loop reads CASSPRRRQGAENGYTF. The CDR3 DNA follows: TGTGCCAGCAGCCCCCGGAGGCGGCAGGGGGCGGAAAATGGCTACACCTTC.

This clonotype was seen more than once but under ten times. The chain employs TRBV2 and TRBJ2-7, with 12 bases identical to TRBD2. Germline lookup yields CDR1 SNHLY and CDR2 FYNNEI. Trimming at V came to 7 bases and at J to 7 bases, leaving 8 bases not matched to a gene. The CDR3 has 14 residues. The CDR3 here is CASNRLAGGEEQYF. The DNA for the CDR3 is TGTGCCAGCAACCGCCTAGCGGGAGGGGAAGAGCAGTACTTC.

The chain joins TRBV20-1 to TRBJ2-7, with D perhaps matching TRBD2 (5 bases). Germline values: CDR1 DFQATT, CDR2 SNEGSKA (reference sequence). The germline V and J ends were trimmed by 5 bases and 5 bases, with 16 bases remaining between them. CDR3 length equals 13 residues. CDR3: CSAELGDGDEQYF. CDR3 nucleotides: TGCAGTGCTGAGTTAGGAGACGGGGACGAGCAGTACTTC.

Written as DNA, the CDR3 is TGTGCCAGCAGCCAGGGGACAGGGGAGTACTTC. This gives the protein CASSQGTGEYF. The chain employs TRBV11-2 and TRBJ2-5; TRBD1 matches at 10 bases. Looked up from germline, CDR1 is SGHAT and CDR2 is FQNNGV. The ends lost 5 bases at V and 12 bases at J; junction bases unmatched: 3. The CDR3 spans 11 residues.

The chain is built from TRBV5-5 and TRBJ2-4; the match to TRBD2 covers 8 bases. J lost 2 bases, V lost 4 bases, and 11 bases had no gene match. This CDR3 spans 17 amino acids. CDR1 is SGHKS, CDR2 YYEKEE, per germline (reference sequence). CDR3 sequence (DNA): TGTGCCAGCAGCCCCTTAACGGGAGGGGGTTCCAAAAACATTCAGTACTTC. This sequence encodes CASSPLTGGGSKNIQYF.

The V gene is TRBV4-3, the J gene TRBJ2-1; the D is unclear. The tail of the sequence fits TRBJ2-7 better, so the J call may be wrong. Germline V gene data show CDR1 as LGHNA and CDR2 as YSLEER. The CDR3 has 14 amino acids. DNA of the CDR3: TGCGCCAGCAGCCAGAAGCCGGGCTCCTACGAGCAGTACTTC. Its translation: CASSQKPGSYEQYF.

For the CDR3, the DNA is TGTGCCAGCAGCTTGCAGAGGAGGGGCACAGATACGCAGTATTTT. Its translation: CASSLQRRGTDTQYF. The V and J genes are TRBV11-2 and TRBJ2-3; tentative D call: TRBD2 (6 bases). V gave up 3 bases and J gave up 1 base, with 11 bases separating them. This CDR3 has 15 residues. Germline-derived CDR1 and CDR2 are SGHAT and FQNNGV.

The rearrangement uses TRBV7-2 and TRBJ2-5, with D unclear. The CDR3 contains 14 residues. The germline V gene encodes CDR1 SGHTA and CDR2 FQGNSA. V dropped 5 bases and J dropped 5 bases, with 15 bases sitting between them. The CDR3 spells CASSPTRGSETQYF. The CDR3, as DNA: TGTGCCAGCAGCCCCACTCGAGGATCGGAGACCCAGTACTTC.